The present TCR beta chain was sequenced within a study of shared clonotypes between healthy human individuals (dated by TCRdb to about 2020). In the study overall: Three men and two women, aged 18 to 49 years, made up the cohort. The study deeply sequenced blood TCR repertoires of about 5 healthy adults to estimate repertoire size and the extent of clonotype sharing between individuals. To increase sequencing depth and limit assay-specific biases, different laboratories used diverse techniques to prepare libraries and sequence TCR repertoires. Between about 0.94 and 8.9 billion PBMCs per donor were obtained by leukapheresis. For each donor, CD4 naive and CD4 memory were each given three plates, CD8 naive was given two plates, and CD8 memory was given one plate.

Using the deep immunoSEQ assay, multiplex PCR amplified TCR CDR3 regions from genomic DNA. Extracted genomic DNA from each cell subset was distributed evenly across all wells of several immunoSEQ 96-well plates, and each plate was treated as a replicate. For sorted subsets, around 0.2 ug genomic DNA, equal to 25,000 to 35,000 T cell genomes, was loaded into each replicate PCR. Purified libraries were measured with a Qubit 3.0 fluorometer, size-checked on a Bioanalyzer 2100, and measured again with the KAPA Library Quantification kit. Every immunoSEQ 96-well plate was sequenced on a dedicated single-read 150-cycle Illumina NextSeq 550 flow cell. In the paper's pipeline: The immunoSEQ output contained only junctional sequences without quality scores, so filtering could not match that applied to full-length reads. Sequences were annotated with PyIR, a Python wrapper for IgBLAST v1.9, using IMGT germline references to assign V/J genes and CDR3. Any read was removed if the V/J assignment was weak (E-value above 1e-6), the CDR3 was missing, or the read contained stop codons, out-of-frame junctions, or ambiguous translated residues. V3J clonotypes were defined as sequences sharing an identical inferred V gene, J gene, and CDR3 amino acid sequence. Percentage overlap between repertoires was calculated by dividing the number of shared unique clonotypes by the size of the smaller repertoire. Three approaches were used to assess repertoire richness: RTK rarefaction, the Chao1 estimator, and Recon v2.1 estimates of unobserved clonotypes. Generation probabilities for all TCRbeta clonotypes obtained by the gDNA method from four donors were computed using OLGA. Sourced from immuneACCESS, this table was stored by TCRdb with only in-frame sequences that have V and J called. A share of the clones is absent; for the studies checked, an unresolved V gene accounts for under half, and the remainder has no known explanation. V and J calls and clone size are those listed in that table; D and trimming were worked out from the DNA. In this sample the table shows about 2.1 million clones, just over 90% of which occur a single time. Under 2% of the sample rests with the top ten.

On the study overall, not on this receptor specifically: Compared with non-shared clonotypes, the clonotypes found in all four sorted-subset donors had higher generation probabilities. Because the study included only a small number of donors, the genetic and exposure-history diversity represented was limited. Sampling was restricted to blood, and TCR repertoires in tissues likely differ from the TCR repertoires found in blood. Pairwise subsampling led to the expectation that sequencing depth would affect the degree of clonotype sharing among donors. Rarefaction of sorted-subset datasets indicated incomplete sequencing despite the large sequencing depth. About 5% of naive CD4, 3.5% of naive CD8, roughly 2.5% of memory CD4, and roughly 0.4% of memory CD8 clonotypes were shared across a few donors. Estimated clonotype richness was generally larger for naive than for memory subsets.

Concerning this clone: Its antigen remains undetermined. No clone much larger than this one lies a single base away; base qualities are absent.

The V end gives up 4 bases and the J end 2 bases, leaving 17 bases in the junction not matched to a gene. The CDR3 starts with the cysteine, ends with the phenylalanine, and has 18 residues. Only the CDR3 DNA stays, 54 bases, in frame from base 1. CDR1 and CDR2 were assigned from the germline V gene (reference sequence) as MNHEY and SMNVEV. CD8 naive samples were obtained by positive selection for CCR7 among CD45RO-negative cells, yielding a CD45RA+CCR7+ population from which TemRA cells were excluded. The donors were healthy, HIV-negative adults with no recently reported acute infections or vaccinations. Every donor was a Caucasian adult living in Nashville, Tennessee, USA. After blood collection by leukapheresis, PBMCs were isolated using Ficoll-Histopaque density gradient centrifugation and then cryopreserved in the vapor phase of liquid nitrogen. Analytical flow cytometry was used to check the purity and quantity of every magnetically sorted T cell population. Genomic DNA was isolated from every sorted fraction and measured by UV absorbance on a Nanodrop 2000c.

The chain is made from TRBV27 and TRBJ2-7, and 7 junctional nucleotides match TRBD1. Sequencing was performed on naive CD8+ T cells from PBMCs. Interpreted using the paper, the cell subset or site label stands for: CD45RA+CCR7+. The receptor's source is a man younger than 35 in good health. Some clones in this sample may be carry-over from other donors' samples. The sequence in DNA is TGTGCCAGCAGTTCACCACTACGGAGATCCGGGACAGCCTACGAGCAGTACTTC. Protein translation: CASSSPLRRSGTAYEQYF.